This TCR beta chain is drawn from a study of PD-L1 blockade in urothelial cancer. Study in general: Patients' histories included 0 to 3 prior chemotherapy regimens. Counts from blood samples showed a median of approximately 150,000 T cells.

CDR3 length equals 13 residues. Germline CDR1 is SNHLY and CDR2 is FYNNEI. V was clipped by 4 bases and J by 6 bases; unmatched bases: 3. Only in-frame clones appear in the TCRdb table, and some are missing; sequencing was by immunoSEQ multiplex PCR. This table holds around 49,000 clones, roughly 82% found once. This sample's time point: peripheral blood 6 weeks after treatment start. Metastatic or locally advanced urothelial carcinoma was present in the patients. About this clone: Its antigen is currently unknown.

Study results and caveats: In blood sampled pretreatment, TCR clonality below the median predicted better survival.

The receptor comes from a man aged 60 to 69 with urothelial cancer. The sample consisted of PBMCs, taken around atezolizumab (anti-PD-L1) treatment. V is TRBV2 and J is TRBJ2-1; 7 bases map to TRBD2. CDR3 amino acids: CASSGASGNEQFF. In nucleotides, the CDR3 is TGTGCCAGCAGTGGGGCTAGCGGCAATGAGCAGTTCTTC.